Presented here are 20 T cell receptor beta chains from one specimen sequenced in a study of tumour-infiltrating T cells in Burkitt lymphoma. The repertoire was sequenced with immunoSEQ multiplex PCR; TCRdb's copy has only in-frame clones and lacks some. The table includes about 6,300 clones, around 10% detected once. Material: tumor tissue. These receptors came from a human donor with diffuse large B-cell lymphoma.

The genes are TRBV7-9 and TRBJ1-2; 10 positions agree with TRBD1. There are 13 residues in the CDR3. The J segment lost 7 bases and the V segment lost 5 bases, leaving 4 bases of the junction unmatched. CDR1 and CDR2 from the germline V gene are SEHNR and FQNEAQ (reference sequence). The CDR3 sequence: CASSPTGGGGYTF. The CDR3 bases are TGTGCCAGCAGCCCGACAGGGGGCGGTGGCTACACCTTC.

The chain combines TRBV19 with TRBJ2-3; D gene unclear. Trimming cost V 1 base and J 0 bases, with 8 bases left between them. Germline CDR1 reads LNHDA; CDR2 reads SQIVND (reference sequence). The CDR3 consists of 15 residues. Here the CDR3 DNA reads TGTGCCAGTAGTATAGGGGCAGCTAGCACAGATACGCAGTATTTT. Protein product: CASSIGAASTDTQYF.

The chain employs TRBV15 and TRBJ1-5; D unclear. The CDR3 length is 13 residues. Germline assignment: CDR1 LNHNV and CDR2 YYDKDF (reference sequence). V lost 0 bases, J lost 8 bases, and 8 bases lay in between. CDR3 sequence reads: CATSRDWKKPQHF. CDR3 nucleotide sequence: TGTGCCACCAGCAGAGATTGGAAGAAGCCCCAGCATTTT. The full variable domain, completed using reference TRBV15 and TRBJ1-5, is DAMVIQNPRYQVTQFGKPVTLSCSQTLNHNVMYWYQQKSSQAPKLLFHYYDKDFNNEADTPDNFQSRRPNTSFCFLDIRSPGLGDTAMYLCATSRDWKKPQHFGDGTRLSIL.

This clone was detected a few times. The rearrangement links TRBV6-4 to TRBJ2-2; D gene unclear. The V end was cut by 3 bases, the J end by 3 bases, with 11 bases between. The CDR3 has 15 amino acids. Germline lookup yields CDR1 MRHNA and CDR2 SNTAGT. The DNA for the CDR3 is TGTGCCAGCAGTGAAGGTGCCGGCGACACCGGGGAGCTGTTTTTT. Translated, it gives CASSEGAGDTGELFF.

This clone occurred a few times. The CDR3 DNA reads as TGTGCCAGCAGTAACGGGCGGGGGGTGGACAATGAGCAGTTCTTC. Its translation is CASSNGRGVDNEQFF. The gene calls are TRBV9 and TRBJ2-1; TRBD2 agrees at 8 bases. CDR3 size: 15 residues. Germline CDR1 is SGDLS and CDR2 is YYNGEE. V trimming: 5 bases; J trimming: 5 bases; junction bases outside the gene matches: 9.

CDR3 region: CASSEKKRGGTGELFF. For the CDR3, the DNA is TGTGCCAGCAGTGAAAAGAAGCGGGGGGGCACCGGGGAGCTGTTTTTT. The chain is built from TRBV6-1 and TRBJ2-2, with TRBD2 identical over 10 bases. This CDR3 region has 16 residues. Trimming took 2 bases from V and 4 from J; bases not matched to a gene: 4. Germline V gene sequence: CDR1 MNHNS, CDR2 SASEGT.

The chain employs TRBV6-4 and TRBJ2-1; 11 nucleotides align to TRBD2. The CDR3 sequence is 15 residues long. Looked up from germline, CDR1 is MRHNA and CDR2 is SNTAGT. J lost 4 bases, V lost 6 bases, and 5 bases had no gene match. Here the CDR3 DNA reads TGTGCCAGCAGCGCTAGCGGGGGGAAGTACAATGAGCAGTTCTTC. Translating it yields CASSASGGKYNEQFF.

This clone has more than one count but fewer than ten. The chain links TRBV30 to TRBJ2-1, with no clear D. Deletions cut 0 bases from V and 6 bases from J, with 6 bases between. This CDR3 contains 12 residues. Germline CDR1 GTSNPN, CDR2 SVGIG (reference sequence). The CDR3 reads CAWSVRFNEQFF. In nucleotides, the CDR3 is TGTGCCTGGAGTGTTCGTTTCAATGAGCAGTTCTTC.

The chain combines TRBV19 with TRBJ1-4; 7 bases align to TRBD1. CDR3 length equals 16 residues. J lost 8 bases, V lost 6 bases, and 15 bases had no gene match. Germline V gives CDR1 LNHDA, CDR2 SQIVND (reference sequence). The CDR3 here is CASSRIQGQGGEKLFF. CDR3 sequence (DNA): TGTGCCAGTAGCCGTATACAGGGGCAAGGAGGGGAAAAACTGTTTTTT. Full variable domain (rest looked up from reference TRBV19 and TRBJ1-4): DGGITQSPKYLFRKEGQNVTLSCEQNLNHDAMYWYRQDPGQGLRLIYYSQIVNDFQKGDIAEGYSVSREKKESFPLTVTSAQKNPTAFYLCASSRIQGQGGEKLFFGSGTQLSVL.

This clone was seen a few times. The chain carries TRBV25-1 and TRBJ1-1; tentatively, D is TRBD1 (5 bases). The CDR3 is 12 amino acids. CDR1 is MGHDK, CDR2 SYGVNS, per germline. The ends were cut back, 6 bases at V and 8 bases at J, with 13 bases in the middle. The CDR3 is CASRGGRHEAFF. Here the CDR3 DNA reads TGTGCCAGCAGGGGGGGACGGCACGAAGCTTTCTTT.

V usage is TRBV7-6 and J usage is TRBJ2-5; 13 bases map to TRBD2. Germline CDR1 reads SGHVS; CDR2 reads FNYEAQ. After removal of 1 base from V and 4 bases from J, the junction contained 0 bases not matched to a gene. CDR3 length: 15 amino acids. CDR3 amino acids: CASSLGLAGGETQYF. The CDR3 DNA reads TGTGCCAGCAGCTTAGGACTAGCGGGAGGAGAGACCCAGTACTTC.

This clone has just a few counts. CDR3 DNA sequence: TGTGCCAGCAGCTCCGGTGGGGACAGTGCTAACTATGGCTACACCTTC. Its protein is CASSSGGDSANYGYTF. This chain links TRBV7-9 with TRBJ1-2; 7 bases fit TRBD1. There are 16 residues in the CDR3. CDR1 SEHNR and CDR2 FQNEAQ come from the germline V gene (reference sequence). Losses at the gene ends were 4 bases for V and 0 bases for J; bases not matched to a gene: 8.

CDR3 protein: CASSHTQGWNTEAFF. CDR3 bases: TGCGCCAGCAGTCACACACAGGGCTGGAACACTGAAGCTTTCTTT. This sequence joins TRBV23-1 and TRBJ1-1; D might be TRBD1 (6 bases). TRBV23-1 is given ORF status, its function remaining uncertain. The CDR3 has 15 amino acids. V was pared by 3 bases and J by 1 base, with 12 bases between.

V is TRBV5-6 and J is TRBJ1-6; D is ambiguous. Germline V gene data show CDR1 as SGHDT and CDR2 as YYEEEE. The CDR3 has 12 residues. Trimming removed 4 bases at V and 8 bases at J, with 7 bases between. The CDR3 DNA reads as TGTGCCAGCAGCGAGGAGTATTCACCCCTCCACTTT. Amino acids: CASSEEYSPLHF. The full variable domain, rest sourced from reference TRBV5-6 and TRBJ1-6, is DAGVTQSPTHLIKTRGQQVTLRCSPKSGHDTVSWYQQALGQGPQFIFQYYEEEERQRGNFPDRFSGHQFPNYSSELNVNALLLGDSALYLCASSEEYSPLHFGNGTRLTVT.

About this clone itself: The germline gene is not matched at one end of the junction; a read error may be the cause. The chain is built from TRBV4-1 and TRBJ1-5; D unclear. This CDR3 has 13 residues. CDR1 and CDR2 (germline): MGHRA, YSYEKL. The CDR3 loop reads CASRQERGQPQHF. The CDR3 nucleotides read TGCGCCAGCAGACAAGAAAGAGGTCAGCCCCAGCATTTT.

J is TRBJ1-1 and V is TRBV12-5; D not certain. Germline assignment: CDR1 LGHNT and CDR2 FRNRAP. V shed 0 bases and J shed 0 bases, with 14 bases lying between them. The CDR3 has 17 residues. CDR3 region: CASGLVLFHGMNTEAFF. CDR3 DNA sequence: TGTGCTAGTGGTTTGGTACTATTCCACGGGATGAACACTGAAGCTTTCTTT.

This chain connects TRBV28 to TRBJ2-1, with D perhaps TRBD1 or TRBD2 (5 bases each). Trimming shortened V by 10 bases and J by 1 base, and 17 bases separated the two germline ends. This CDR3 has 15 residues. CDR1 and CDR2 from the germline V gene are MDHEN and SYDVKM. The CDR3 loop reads CATSGPEISYNEQFF. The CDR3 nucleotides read TGTGCCACCTCGGGACCCGAGATTTCCTACAATGAGCAGTTCTTC. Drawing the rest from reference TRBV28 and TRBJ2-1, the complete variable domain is DVKVTQSSRYLVKRTGEKVFLECVQDMDHENMFWYRQDPGLGLRLIYFSYDVKMKEKGDIPEGYSVSREKKERFSLILESASTNQTSMYLCATSGPEISYNEQFFGPGTRLTVL.

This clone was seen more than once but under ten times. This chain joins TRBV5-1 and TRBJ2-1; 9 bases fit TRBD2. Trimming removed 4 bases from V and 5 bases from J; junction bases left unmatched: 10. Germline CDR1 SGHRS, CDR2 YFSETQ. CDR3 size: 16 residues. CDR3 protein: CASSPRVGLANNEQFF. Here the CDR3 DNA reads TGCGCCAGCAGCCCGAGAGTGGGACTAGCAAACAATGAGCAGTTCTTC.

The CDR3, as DNA: TGTGCCAGCATCGATACCCTCGGGGGAATCACTGAAGCTTTCTTT. Encoded protein: CASIDTLGGITEAFF. The rearrangement links TRBV28 to TRBJ1-1; D possibly corresponds to TRBD1 (5 bases). This CDR3 region has 15 residues. CDR1 and CDR2 from the germline V gene are MDHEN and SYDVKM. Between the trimmed V and J ends, which lost 7 bases and 4 bases, there was a span of 19 bases.

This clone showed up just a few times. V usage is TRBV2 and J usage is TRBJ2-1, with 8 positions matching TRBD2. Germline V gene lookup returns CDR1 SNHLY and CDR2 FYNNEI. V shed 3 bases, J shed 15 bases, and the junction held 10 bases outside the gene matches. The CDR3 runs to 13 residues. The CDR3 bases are TGTGCCAGCAGTGATCAAGCCGGGACTAGGGGGTTCTTC. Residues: CASSDQAGTRGFF.